Following are 3 T cell receptor beta chains from one sample sequenced in a study of spatial heterogeneity in lung cancer (dated by TCRdb to the late 2010s). Receptor libraries were prepared by 5' RACE. The listed sequencing device is NextSeq 500. Clones were called with MiXCR by TCRdb after fastp trimmed the public reads at Q25, and only in-frame beta chains were retained. Each entry is one CDR3 protein sequence, shown with its most common DNA and genes. The sample table records more than 3,500 distinct CDR3 sequences; about 25% of these occur just once. The ten largest clones capture approximately 14% of the sample. The time point label, as the study defines it: sample taken at primary tumor resection. TCR sequencing used whole RNA extracted from tumor and nontumor lung tissue, or from cryopreserved PBMC samples, without cell sorting. Sample: normal lung tissue next to the tumor, taken at surgery. The receptor source for this set is a male donor with early-stage non-small cell lung cancer.

This clonotype rates as large. The chain employs TRBV10-3 and TRBJ2-3, with 7 bases identical to TRBD2. This CDR3 has 18 amino acids. Germline CDR1 ENHRY, CDR2 SYGVKD. The V gene end was trimmed by 0 bases and the J gene end by 2 bases; junction bases not matched to a gene: 11. This CDR3 is CAISESIMGLADTDTQYF. CDR3 nucleotide sequence: TGTGCCATCAGTGAGTCTATAATGGGGCTAGCGGACACAGATACGCAGTATTTT.

This clonotype came up a few times. The V gene is TRBV12-3 or TRBV12-4, the J gene TRBJ1-5; unclear D gene. V shed 7 bases and J shed 2 bases, with 15 bases lying between them. This CDR3 region has 15 residues. The CDR3 sequence: CASTTARGGNQPQHF. The CDR3 coding sequence is TGTGCCAGCACCACCGCCCGGGGAGGCAATCAGCCCCAGCATTTT.

This clonotype is medium-sized (0.01 to 0.1%) within its sample. The CDR3 is CASSGQGRGIVHF. The CDR3 coding sequence is TGTGCCAGCAGTGGACAGGGCAGGGGGATCGTACATTTT. This rearrangement joins TRBV28 to TRBJ1-5; 8 bases align to TRBD1. The CDR3 contains 13 residues. V lost 5 bases to trimming and J lost 16 bases; unmatched junction nucleotides: 13. CDR1 MDHEN and CDR2 SYDVKM come from the germline V gene.